This TCR beta chain was profiled in a study of blood T cell repertoires in COVID-19. About the research overall: T cells, B-cell-depleted T cells, or PBMCs supplied cDNA or gDNA.

The data were produced by immunoSEQ multiplex PCR, yet TCRdb's version contains in-frame clones alone and is incomplete. The repertoire consists of around 120,000 clones, with 75% to 90% occurring once and the leading ten covering around 7.7%. Germline assignment: CDR1 SGDLS and CDR2 YYNGEE. The CDR3 consists of 14 residues. V dropped 4 bases and J dropped 7 bases, with 15 bases sitting between them. The receptor was isolated from a human donor in a cohort sampled during active COVID-19. The chain has TRBV9 and TRBJ1-5, with D unresolved. Sequenced input: peripheral blood. As DNA, the CDR3 is TGTGCCAGCAGCCAGAGTGCGGCCCCCCAGCCCCAGCATTTT. Encoded protein: CASSQSAAPQPQHF.